What follows are 19 T cell receptor beta chains derived from one specimen sequenced in a study of blood T cell repertoires in COVID-19. This table comes from immunoSEQ multiplex PCR, and its TCRdb copy is limited to in-frame clones, with some not included. The sample holds over 150,000 clones, approximately 81% seen once. The sample consisted of peripheral blood. The receptors derive from a woman older than 75 with active or convalescent COVID-19.

The J gene is TRBJ2-1, the V gene TRBV11-2, with D unclear. This CDR3 comprises 13 residues. CDR1 and CDR2 (germline): SGHAT, FQNNGV. Trimming took 6 bases from V and 8 from J, leaving 14 bases between them. The DNA for the CDR3 is TGTGCCAGCAGGCCCTACCCTCCCGATGAGCAGTTCTTC. Its protein product is CASRPYPPDEQFF. Looking up the rest from reference TRBV11-2 and TRBJ2-1 gives the full variable domain: EAGVAQSPRYKIIEKRQSVAFWCNPISGHATLYWYQQILGQGPKLLIQFQNNGVVDDSQLPKDRFSAERLKGVDSTLKIQPAKLEDSAVYLCASRPYPPDEQFFGPGTRLTVL.

The chain links TRBV24-1 to TRBJ1-5; a possible D gene is TRBD1 (6 bases). The V gene's germline CDR1 is KGHDR and CDR2 SFDVKD. CDR3 length equals 14 residues. V dropped 4 bases and J dropped 0 bases, with 6 bases sitting between them. CDR3: CATSEGHSNQPQHF. CDR3 in DNA: TGTGCCACCAGTGAGGGACATAGCAATCAGCCCCAGCATTTT.

A few counts support this clone. The chain joins TRBV3-1 (or the pseudogene TRBV3-2) to TRBJ1-6; D not resolved. Germline CDR1 LGHDT, CDR2 YNNKEL (reference sequence). V lost 4 bases, J lost 3 bases, and 13 bases lay in between. This CDR3 spans 16 amino acids. CDR3 loop: CASSRSSADYNSPLHF. CDR3 DNA sequence: TGTGCCAGCAGCCGTTCATCGGCGGACTATAATTCACCCCTCCACTTT.

This clone was counted between two and nine times. The chain combines TRBV7-9 with TRBJ1-6, with D perhaps TRBD1 (5 bases). V shed 5 bases and J shed 6 bases, with 11 bases lying between them. Germline lookup yields CDR1 SEHNR and CDR2 FQNEAQ (reference sequence). CDR3 length: 14 amino acids. CDR3 residues: CASSLDSFNSPLHF. The CDR3 region has the DNA TGTGCCAGCAGCCTTGACAGCTTTAATTCACCCCTCCACTTT.

The V and J genes are TRBV2 and TRBJ2-5; D may be TRBD2 (6 bases). The V gene lost 3 bases and the J gene lost 5 bases, with 16 bases spanning the gap. The length of the CDR3 is 15 residues. Germline V gene data show CDR1 as SNHLY and CDR2 as FYNNEI. The CDR3 loop is CASSDSGSSGETQYF. CDR3 DNA: TGTGCCAGCAGTGATTCCGGGAGTTCTGGGGAGACCCAGTACTTC.

This chain connects TRBV18 to TRBJ2-3; D might be TRBD1 (6 bases). The CDR3 contains 15 residues. Germline CDR1 and CDR2: KGHSH and LQKENI. The V end lost 1 base, the J end lost 2 bases, and 10 bases lay between the germline ends. The CDR3 loop reads CASSPQGHPTDTQYF. The CDR3 DNA reads as TGTGCCAGCTCACCACAGGGACACCCCACAGATACGCAGTATTTT.

The chain couples TRBV28 to TRBJ2-1; 12 nucleotides match TRBD2. CDR1 MDHEN and CDR2 SYDVKM come from the germline V gene. The CDR3 is made up of 15 amino acids. V lost 6 bases, J lost 8 bases, and 8 bases stayed unmatched. CDR3 protein: CASSPSGRALHEQFF. The CDR3 nucleotides read TGTGCCAGCAGCCCTAGCGGGAGGGCCCTCCATGAGCAGTTCTTC.

The V and J genes are TRBV5-5 and TRBJ2-5, with a weak D call TRBD1 (6 bases). There are 15 residues in the CDR3. Germline assignment: CDR1 SGHKS and CDR2 YYEKEE (reference sequence). V was trimmed by 0 bases and J by 2 bases, leaving 11 bases between them. The CDR3 loop reads CASSLEGTYQETQYF. CDR3 bases: TGTGCCAGCAGCTTGGAAGGGACATATCAAGAGACCCAGTACTTC.

The chain recombines TRBV28 with TRBJ1-3, with 8 bases matching TRBD1. The CDR3 extends over 16 amino acids. Trimming removed 5 bases from V and 1 base from J; junction bases left unmatched: 7. Germline V CDR1 and CDR2: MDHEN, SYDVKM. CDR3 DNA: TGTGCCAGCAGTATACCAGGGGGCGCGTCTGGAAACACCATATATTTT. It translates to CASSIPGGASGNTIYF. Looking up the rest from reference TRBV28 and TRBJ1-3 gives the full variable domain: DVKVTQSSRYLVKRTGEKVFLECVQDMDHENMFWYRQDPGLGLRLIYFSYDVKMKEKGDIPEGYSVSREKKERFSLILESASTNQTSMYLCASSIPGGASGNTIYFGEGSWLTVV.

The chain has TRBV21-1 and TRBJ1-1; TRBD1, as called in the table, went unchecked against the DNA. TRBV21-1 is a pseudogene locus. This CDR3 is built from 16 residues. Written as DNA, the CDR3 is TGTGCCAGCAGGAAAATGGGGGCTTTTCGGGGTAGTGAAGCTTTCTTT. Protein: CASRKMGAFRGSEAFF.

The rearrangement links TRBV6-1 to TRBJ2-1, with TRBD2 matching 8 bases. Germline trimming cut 1 base from V and 5 bases from J; bases unmatched to any gene: 1. The CDR3 covers 14 residues. CDR1 and CDR2 from the germline V gene are MNHNS and SASEGT. CDR3 nucleotide sequence: TGTGCCAGCAGTGAAGTTAGCGGGAACAATGAGCAGTTCTTC. It translates to CASSEVSGNNEQFF.

The chain has TRBV6-1 and TRBJ2-5; D possibly corresponds to TRBD1 (6 bases). Germline V lookup: CDR1 MNHNS, CDR2 SASEGT. Trimming stripped 3 bases from V and 5 bases from J, with 13 bases between. This CDR3 region has 14 residues. For the CDR3, the DNA is TGTGCCAGCAGTGACCAGGGGCTGGGGGAGACCCAGTACTTC. As protein: CASSDQGLGETQYF.

The chain links TRBV24-1 to TRBJ2-1; 10 bases agree with TRBD1. V lost 12 bases, J lost 8 bases, and 12 bases stayed unmatched. The CDR3 sequence is 14 residues long. Germline lookup yields CDR1 KGHDR and CDR2 SFDVKD. CDR3 DNA: TGTGCCGCCGCTTCGGGACAGGGGTTTGATGAGCAGTTCTTC. It specifies CAAASGQGFDEQFF.

This rearrangement joins TRBV7-9 to TRBJ2-7, with a tentative D call TRBD1 (5 bases). This CDR3 comprises 13 residues. V lost 6 bases, J lost 3 bases, and 12 bases lay in between. Germline lookup yields CDR1 SEHNR and CDR2 FQNEAQ (reference sequence). The CDR3 protein is CASRGRLVYEQYF. The DNA for the CDR3 is TGTGCCAGCAGGGGGCGACTGGTCTACGAGCAGTACTTC.

This clone was seen a single time. V is TRBV28 and J is TRBJ1-1, with D tentatively TRBD1 (5 bases). The germline CDR1 and CDR2 sequences are MDHEN and SYDVKM. The CDR3 is 14 residues long. With 2 bases removed from V and 1 base from J, the gap between germline ends came to 8 bases. DNA of the CDR3: TGTGCCAGCAGTTTAGAACAGGCGAACACTGAAGCTTTCTTT. Amino acid sequence: CASSLEQANTEAFF.

The V and J genes are TRBV5-1 and TRBJ2-1; 8 bases are shared with TRBD2. Unmatched junction bases numbered 10, after V lost 1 base and J lost 7 bases. CDR1 is SGHRS, CDR2 YFSETQ, per germline. The CDR3 is 16 amino acids. The CDR3 nucleotides read TGCGCCAGCAGCTTGTCTGGGCTAGCGGGTGGGAATGAGCAGTTCTTC. Protein: CASSLSGLAGGNEQFF. Variable domain in full (rest from reference TRBV5-1 and TRBJ2-1): KAGVTQTPRYLIKTRGQQVTLSCSPISGHRSVSWYQQTPGQGLQFLFEYFSETQRNKGNFPGRFSGRQFSNSRSEMNVSTLELGDSALYLCASSLSGLAGGNEQFFGPGTRLTVL.

This clone showed up just once. V and J are TRBV18 and TRBJ1-2; no definite D call. Per germline, CDR1 KGHSH and CDR2 LQKENI. This CDR3 spans 14 amino acids. Trimming shortened V by 5 bases and J by 4 bases, and 14 bases separated the two germline ends. The CDR3 sequence is CASSNIQLSYGYTF. Written as DNA, the CDR3 is TGTGCCAGCTCAAATATACAGCTATCCTATGGCTACACCTTC.

This chain uses TRBV2 with TRBJ2-2; D possibly corresponds to TRBD1 (6 bases). This CDR3 spans 16 amino acids. With 5 bases removed from V and 0 bases from J, the gap between germline ends came to 13 bases. Germline assignment: CDR1 SNHLY and CDR2 FYNNEI. Here the CDR3 DNA reads TGTGCCAGCAGTTTACAGGGTGATACGAACACCGGGGAGCTGTTTTTT. This encodes CASSLQGDTNTGELFF.

This chain uses TRBV28 with TRBJ1-5, with D possibly being TRBD1 (5 bases). Trimming pared 5 bases from V and 9 bases from J, leaving 11 bases between. The CDR3 length is 12 residues. Germline V CDR1 and CDR2: MDHEN, SYDVKM. The CDR3 bases are TGTGCCAGCAGTCTAACTCAGGGGCCCCAGCATTTT. Its protein product is CASSLTQGPQHF.